This T cell receptor beta chain appears in the sequencing data of a study of cytomegalovirus exposure and HLA in healthy donors (dated by TCRdb to about 2017). For the wider study: According to a later analysis, one platform produced both the 110 or so validation repertoires and the 666 repertoires of the first cohort. The aim of the study was to test whether cataloging public T cell receptors could identify signatures of past pathogen exposure. A separate validation cohort of roughly 120 different subjects was used in addition to the roughly 720-subject first cohort. The study combined high-throughput TCR immunosequencing, statistical association of individual TCRs with disease status, and machine learning to predict cytomegalovirus infection status.

What the study reported, not specific to this receptor: Most TCR sequences were observed very rarely across donors, whereas some public TCRs were present in many individuals. In vitro tests confirmed that a few of the cytomegalovirus-associated TCR beta chains recognize cytomegalovirus antigens. The authors suggested that the approach could potentially be extended to other disease states and immunological phenotypes. A later analysis had no HLA typing for the validation cohort, so co-occurrence there was scored across all 130 or so repertoires. Cytomegalovirus status was reported to be diagnosed by the classifier with high specificity and sensitivity in both the original and validation cohorts. Of the cluster scores, 85% to 95% were above 0 in a later analysis, which found that TCRs clustered in the first cohort also tended to co-occur in the approximately 120 validation repertoires. The study listed approximately 160 TCR beta chains as associated with cytomegalovirus.

The library was made by the immunoSEQ multiplex PCR assay. The original pipeline was this. To diagnose cytomegalovirus status from the catalog of TCR beta chain sequences, a statistical classification framework was built. In TCRdb, the immuneACCESS table is reduced to in-frame sequences with V and J assigned. These tables do not hold every clone; where another copy was compared, an unresolved V gene accounts for under half, and the others remain unexplained. V and J calls and clone size are given by that table; D and trimming were obtained from the DNA. The sample table lists 60,000 to 85,000 clones, 94% of them with a count of one. The ten largest account for approximately 1.5% of the sample. As to this clone: Which antigen it targets is not known. Base quality data are lacking; no much larger clone is found one base away.

For CDR1 and CDR2, the germline V gene lists SNHLY and FYNNEI. Its CDR3 holds 14 amino acids, cysteine through phenylalanine. The retained sequence is limited to the CDR3, 42 bases, with the frame set at the first base. The junction carries 13 bases between V and J, which are trimmed by 4 bases and 4 bases respectively. Separate from the roughly 700-subject first cohort, the validation cohort of roughly 130 subjects was the group to which the donors belonged. Recombination connected TRBV2 to TRBJ2-5; a weak D assignment points to TRBD2 (6 bases agree). The receptor was derived from a man between 18 and 29 years old in good health and CMV-seropositive. Sample: PBMCs. Here the CDR3 is given as CASSGAGPPETQYF. The DNA is as follows: TGTGCCAGCAGTGGTGCGGGACCCCCAGAGACCCAGTACTTC.